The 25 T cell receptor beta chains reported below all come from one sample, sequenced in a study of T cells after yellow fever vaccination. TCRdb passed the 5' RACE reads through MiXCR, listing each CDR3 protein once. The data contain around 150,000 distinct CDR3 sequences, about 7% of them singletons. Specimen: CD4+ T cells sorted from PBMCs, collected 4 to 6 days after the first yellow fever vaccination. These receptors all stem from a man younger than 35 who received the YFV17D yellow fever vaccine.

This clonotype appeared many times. CDR3 in amino acids: CASSLAGKNYGYTF. DNA for the CDR3: TGTGCCAGCAGCTTGGCAGGGAAAAACTATGGCTACACCTTC. V usage is TRBV5-6 and J usage is TRBJ1-2, with D possibly being TRBD1 (5 bases). Germline V gene data show CDR1 as SGHDT and CDR2 as YYEEEE. Trimming took off 0 bases at V and 2 bases at J, with 8 bases between the two ends. The CDR3 extends over 14 amino acids.

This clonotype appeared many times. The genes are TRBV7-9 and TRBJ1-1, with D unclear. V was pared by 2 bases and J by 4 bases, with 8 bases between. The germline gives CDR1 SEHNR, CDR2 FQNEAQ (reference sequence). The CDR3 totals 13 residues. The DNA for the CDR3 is TGTGCCAGCAGCTTAACGGACGGCACTGAAGCTTTCTTT. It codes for CASSLTDGTEAFF. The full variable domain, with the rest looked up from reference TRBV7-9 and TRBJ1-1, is DTGVSQNPRHKITKRGQNVTFRCDPISEHNRLYWYRQTLGQGPEFLTYFQNEAQLEKSRLLSDRFSAERPKGSFSTLEIQRTEQGDSAMYLCASSLTDGTEAFFGQGTRLTVV.

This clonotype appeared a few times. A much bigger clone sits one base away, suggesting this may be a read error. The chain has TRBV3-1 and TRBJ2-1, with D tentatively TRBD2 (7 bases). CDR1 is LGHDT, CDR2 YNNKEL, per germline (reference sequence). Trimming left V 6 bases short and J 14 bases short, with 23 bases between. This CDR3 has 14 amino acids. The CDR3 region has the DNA TGTGCCAGCAGTCCAACGGCGGGGGCGAGAGAGGAGTTCTTC. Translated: CASSPTAGAREEFF.

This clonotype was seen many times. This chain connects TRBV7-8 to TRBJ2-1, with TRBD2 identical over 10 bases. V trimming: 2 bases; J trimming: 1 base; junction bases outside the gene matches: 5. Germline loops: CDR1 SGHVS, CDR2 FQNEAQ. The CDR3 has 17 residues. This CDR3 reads CASSLRSGGKSYNEQFF. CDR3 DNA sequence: TGTGCCAGCAGCTTACGTAGCGGGGGGAAGTCCTACAATGAGCAGTTCTTC.

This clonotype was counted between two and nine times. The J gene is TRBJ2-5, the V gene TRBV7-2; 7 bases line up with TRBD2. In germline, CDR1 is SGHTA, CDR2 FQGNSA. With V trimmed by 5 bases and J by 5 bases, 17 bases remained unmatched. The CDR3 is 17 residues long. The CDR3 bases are TGTGCCAGCAGCCGGATGTTGTTGACGGGGGGAGGGGAGACCCAGTACTTC. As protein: CASSRMLLTGGGETQYF.

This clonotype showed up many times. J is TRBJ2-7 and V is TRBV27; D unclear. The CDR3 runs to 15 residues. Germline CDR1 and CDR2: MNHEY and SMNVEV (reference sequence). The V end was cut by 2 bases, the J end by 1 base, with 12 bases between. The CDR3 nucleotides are TGTGCCAGCAGTTTAGGCGGTGGAGCTTCCTACGAGCAGTACTTC. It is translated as CASSLGGGASYEQYF.

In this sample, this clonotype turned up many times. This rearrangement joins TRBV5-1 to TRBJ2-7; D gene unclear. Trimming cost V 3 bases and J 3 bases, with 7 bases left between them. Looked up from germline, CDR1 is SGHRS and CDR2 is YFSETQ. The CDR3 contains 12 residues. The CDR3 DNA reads TGCGCCAGCAGCTCTACCAGCTACGAGCAGTACTTC. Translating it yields CASSSTSYEQYF.

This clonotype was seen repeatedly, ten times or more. CDR3 region: CASSYEFGAYGYTF. In DNA form, the CDR3 reads TGTGCCAGCAGTTACGAGTTCGGTGCCTATGGCTACACCTTC. The rearrangement uses TRBV6-2 or TRBV6-3 and TRBJ1-2; D is unclear. CDR1 is MNHEY, CDR2 SVGEGT, per germline. V lost 2 bases and J lost 4, with 11 bases in between. This CDR3 comprises 14 residues.

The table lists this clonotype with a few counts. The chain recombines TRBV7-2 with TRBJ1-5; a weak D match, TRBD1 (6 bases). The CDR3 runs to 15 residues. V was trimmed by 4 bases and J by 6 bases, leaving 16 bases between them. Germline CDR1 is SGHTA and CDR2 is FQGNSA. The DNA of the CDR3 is TGTGCCAGCAGCTCCCCTGCAGGGGCTGGTCAGCCCCAGCATTTT. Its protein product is CASSSPAGAGQPQHF.

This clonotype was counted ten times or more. The CDR3 reads CASSLPQGIYNEQFF. The CDR3 DNA reads TGCGCCAGCAGCTTGCCACAGGGGATATACAATGAGCAGTTCTTC. The V gene is TRBV5-1, the J gene TRBJ2-1, with TRBD1 identical over 7 bases. Germline lookup yields CDR1 SGHRS and CDR2 YFSETQ. Trimming took 1 base from V and 4 from J; bases not matched to a gene: 5. There are 15 residues in the CDR3.

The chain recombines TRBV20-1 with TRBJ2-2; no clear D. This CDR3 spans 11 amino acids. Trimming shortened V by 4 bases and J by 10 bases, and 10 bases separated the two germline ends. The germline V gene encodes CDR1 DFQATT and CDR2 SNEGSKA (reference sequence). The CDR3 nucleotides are TGCAGTGCTACCGACAATTCGGAGCTGTTTTTT. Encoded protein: CSATDNSELFF.

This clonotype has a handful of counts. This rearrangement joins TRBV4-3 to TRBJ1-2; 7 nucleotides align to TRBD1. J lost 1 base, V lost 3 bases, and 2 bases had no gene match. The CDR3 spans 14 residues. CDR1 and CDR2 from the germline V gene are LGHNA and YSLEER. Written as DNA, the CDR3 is TGCGCCAGCAGCCAGACAGGGAATAACTATGGCTACACCTTC. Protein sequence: CASSQTGNNYGYTF.

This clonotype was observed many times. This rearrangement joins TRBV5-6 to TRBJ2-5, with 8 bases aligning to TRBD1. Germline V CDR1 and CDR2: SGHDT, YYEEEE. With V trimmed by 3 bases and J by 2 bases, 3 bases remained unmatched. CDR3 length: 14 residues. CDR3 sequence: CASSSYRGQETQYF. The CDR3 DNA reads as TGTGCCAGCAGCTCATACAGGGGGCAAGAGACCCAGTACTTC.

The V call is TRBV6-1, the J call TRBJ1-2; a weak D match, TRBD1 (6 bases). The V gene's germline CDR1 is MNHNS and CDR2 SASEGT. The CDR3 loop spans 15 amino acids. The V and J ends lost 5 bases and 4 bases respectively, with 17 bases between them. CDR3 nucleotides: TGTGCCAGCAGTACCCTTGGGGGGCAAGGCTATGGCTACACCTTC. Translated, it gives CASSTLGGQGYGYTF.

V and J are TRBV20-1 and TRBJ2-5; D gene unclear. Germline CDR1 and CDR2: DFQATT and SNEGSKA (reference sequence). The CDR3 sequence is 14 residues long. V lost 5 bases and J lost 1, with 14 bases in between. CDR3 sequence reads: CSAPRPESQETQYF. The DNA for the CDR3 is TGCAGTGCTCCAAGGCCAGAAAGCCAAGAGACCCAGTACTTC.

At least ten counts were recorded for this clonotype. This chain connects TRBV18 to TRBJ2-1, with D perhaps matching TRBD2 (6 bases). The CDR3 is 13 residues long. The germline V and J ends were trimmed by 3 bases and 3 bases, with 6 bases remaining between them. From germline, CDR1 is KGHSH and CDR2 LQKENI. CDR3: CASSPGGYNEQFF. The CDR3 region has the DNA TGTGCCAGCTCACCGGGAGGCTACAATGAGCAGTTCTTC. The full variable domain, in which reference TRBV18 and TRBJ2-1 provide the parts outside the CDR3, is NAGVMQNPRHLVRRRGQEARLRCSPMKGHSHVYWYRQLPEEGLKFMVYLQKENIIDESGMPKERFSAEFPKEGPSILRIQQVVRGDSAAYFCASSPGGYNEQFFGPGTRLTVL.

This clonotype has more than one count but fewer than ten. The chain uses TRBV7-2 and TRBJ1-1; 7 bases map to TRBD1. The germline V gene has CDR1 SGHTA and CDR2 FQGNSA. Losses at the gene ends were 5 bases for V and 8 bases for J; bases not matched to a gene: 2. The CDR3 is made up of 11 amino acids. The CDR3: CASSQQGEAFF. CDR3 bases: TGTGCCAGCAGCCAACAGGGGGAAGCTTTCTTT.

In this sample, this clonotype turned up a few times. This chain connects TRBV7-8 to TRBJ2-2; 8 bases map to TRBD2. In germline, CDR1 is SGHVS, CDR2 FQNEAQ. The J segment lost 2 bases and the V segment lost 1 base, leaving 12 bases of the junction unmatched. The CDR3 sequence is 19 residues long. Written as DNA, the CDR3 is TGTGCCAGCAGCTTAGTAATGGTGGCAGCGGGGGAAAACACCGGGGAGCTGTTTTTT. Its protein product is CASSLVMVAAGENTGELFF. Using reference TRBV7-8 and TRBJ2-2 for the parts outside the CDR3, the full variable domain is GAGVSQSPRYKVAKRGQDVALRCDPISGHVSLFWYQQALGQGPEFLTYFQNEAQLDKSGLPSDRFFAERPEGSVSTLKIQRTQQEDSAVYLCASSLVMVAAGENTGELFFGEGSRLTVL.

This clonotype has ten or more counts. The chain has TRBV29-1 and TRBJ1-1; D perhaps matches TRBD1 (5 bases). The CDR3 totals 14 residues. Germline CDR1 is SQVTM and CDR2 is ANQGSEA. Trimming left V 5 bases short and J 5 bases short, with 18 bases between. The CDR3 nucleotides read TGCAGCGTTCGCCAGGGTAGGGTGGAAACTGAAGCTTTCTTT. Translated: CSVRQGRVETEAFF.

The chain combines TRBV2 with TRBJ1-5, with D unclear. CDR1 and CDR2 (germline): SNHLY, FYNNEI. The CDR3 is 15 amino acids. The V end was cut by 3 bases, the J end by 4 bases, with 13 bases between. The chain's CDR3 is CASSEGAQPNQPQHF. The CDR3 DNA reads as TGTGCCAGCAGTGAGGGCGCACAGCCGAATCAGCCCCAGCATTTT.

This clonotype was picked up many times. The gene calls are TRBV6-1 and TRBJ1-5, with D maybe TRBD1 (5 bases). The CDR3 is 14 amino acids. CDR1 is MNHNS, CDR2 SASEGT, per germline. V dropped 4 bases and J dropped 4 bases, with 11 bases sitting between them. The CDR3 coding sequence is TGTGCCAGCAGTGGGGGGTTCTCTAATCAGCCCCAGCATTTT. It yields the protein CASSGGFSNQPQHF.

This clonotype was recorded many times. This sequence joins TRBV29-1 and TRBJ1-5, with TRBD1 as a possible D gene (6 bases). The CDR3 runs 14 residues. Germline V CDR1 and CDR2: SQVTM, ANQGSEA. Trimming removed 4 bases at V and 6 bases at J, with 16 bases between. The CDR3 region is CSVVVAGEGQPQHF. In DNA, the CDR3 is TGCAGCGTTGTAGTAGCAGGGGAGGGTCAGCCCCAGCATTTT.

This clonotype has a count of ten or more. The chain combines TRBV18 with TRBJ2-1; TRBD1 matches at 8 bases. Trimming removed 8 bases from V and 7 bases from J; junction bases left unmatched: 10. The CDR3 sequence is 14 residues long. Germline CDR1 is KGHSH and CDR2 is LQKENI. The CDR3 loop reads CASQSGQGTNEQFF. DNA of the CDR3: TGTGCCAGCCAGTCCGGACAGGGTACAAATGAGCAGTTCTTC.

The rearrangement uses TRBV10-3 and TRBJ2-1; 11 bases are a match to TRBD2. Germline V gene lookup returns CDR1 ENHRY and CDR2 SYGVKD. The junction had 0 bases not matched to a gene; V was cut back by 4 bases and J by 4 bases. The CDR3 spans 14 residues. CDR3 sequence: CAISGTSGYNEQFF. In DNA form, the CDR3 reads TGTGCCATCAGTGGGACTAGCGGGTACAATGAGCAGTTCTTC.

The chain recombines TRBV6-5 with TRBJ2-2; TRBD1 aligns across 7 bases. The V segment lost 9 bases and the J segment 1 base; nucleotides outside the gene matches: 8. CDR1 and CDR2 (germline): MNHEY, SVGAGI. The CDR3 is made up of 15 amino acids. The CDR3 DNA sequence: TGTGCCAGTAAAAACAGGGGCGTGAACACCGGGGAGCTGTTTTTT. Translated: CASKNRGVNTGELFF.